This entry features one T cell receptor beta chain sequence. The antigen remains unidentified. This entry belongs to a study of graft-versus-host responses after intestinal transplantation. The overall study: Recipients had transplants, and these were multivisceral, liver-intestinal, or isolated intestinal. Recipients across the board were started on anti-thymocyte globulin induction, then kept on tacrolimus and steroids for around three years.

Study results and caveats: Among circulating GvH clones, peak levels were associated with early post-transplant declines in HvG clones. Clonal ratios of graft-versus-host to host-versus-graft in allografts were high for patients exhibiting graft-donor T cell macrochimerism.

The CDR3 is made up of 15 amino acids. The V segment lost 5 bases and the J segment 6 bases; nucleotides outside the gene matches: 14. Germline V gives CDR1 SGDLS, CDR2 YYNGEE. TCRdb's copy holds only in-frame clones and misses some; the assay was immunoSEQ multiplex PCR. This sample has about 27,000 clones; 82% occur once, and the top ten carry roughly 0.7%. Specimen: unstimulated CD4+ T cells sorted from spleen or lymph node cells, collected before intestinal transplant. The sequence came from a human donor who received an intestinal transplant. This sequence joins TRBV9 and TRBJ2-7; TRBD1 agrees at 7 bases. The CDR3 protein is CASSVGQVAPSEQYF. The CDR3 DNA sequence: TGTGCCAGCAGTGTTGGACAGGTAGCACCCTCCGAGCAGTACTTC.